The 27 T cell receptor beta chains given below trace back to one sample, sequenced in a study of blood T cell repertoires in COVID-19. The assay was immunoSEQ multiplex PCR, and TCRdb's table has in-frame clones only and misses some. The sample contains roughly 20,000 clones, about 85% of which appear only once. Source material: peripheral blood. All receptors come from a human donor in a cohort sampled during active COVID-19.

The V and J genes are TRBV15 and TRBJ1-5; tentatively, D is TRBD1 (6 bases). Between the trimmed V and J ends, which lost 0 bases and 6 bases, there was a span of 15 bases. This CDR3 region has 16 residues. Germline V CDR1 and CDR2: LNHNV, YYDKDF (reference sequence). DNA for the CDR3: TGTGCCACCAGCAGAGATAGGGGGACAAAACGTCAGCCCCAGCATTTT. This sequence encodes CATSRDRGTKRQPQHF.

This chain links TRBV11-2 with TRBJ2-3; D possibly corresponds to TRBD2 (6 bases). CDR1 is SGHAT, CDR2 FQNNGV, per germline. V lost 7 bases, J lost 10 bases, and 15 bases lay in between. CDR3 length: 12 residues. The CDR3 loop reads CASNLREAPQYF. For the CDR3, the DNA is TGTGCCAGCAACCTCAGGGAGGCCCCGCAGTATTTT.

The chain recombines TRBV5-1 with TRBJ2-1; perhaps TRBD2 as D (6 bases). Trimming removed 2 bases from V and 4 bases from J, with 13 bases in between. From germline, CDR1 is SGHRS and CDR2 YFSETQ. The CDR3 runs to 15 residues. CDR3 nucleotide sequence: TGCGCCAGCAGCTTAGGATCCGGGGGATACAATGAGCAGTTCTTC. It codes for CASSLGSGGYNEQFF.

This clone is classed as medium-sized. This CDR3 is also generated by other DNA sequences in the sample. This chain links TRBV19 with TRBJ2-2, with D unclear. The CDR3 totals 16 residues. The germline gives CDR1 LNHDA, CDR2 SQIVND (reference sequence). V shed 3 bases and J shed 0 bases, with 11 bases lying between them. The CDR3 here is CASSIMGTANTGELFF. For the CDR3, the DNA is TGTGCCAGTAGTATTATGGGCACCGCGAACACCGGGGAGCTGTTTTTT.

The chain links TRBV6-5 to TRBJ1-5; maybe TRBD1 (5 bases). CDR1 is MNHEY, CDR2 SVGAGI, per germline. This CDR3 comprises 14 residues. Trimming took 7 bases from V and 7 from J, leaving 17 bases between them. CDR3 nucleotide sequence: TGTGCCAGCATGGCGGGGTCTGGGGGGCAGCCCCAGCATTTT. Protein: CASMAGSGGQPQHF.

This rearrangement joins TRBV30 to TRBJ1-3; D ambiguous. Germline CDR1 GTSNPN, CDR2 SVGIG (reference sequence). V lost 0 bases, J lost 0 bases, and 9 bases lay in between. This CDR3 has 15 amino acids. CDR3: CAWSVTFSSGNTIYF. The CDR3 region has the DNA TGTGCCTGGAGTGTAACATTCTCCTCTGGAAACACCATATATTTT.

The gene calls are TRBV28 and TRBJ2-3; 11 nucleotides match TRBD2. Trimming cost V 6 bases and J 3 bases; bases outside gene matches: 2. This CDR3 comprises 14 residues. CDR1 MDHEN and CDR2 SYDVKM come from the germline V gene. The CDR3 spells CASRLAGVTDTQYF. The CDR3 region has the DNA TGTGCCAGCAGACTAGCGGGAGTGACAGATACGCAGTATTTT.

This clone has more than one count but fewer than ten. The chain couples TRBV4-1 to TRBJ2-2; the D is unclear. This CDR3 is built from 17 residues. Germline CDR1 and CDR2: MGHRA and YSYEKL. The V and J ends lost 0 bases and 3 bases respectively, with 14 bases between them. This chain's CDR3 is CASSQDKVYRYTGELFF. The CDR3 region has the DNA TGCGCCAGCAGCCAAGATAAAGTTTATCGGTACACCGGGGAGCTGTTTTTT.

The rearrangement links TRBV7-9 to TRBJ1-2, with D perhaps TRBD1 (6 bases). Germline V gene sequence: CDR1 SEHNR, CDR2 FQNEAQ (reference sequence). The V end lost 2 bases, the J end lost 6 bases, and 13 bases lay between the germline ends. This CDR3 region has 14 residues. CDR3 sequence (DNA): TGTGCCAGCAGCTTAAGGGATTCAGGGGATGGCTACACCTTC. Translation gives CASSLRDSGDGYTF.

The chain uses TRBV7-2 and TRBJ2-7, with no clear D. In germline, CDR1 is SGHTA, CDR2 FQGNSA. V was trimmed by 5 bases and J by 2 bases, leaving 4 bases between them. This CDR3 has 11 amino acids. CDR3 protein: CASSTAYEQYF. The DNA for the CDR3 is TGTGCCAGCAGCACTGCCTACGAGCAGTACTTC.

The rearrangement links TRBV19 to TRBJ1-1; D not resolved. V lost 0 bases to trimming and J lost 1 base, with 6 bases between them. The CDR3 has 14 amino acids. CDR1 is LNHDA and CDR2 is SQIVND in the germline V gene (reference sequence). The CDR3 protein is CASSIDLGNTEAFF. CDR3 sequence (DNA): TGTGCCAGTAGTATAGATCTAGGGAACACTGAAGCTTTCTTT.

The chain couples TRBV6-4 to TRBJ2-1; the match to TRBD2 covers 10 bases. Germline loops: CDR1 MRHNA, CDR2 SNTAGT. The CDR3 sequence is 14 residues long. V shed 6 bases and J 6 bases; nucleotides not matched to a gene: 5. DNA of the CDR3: TGTGCCAGCAGGGGGACTAGCGAGGGCAATGAGCAGTTCTTC. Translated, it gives CASRGTSEGNEQFF.

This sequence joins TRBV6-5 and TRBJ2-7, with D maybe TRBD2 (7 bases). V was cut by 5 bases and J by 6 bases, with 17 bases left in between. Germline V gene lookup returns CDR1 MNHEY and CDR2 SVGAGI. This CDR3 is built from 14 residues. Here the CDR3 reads CASSQRGGGTEQYF. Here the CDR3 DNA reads TGTGCCAGCAGTCAAAGGGGGGGCGGGACCGAGCAGTACTTC.

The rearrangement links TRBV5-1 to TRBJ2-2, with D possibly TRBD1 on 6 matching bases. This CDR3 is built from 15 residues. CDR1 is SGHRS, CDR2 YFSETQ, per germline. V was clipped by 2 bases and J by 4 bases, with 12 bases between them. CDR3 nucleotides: TGCGCCAGCAGCTTCAGGGGCCATGGCACCGGGGAGCTGTTTTTT. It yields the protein CASSFRGHGTGELFF.

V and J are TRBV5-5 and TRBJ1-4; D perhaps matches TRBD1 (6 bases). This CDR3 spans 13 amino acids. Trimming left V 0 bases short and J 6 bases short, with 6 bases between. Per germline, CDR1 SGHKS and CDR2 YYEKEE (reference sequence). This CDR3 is CASSLGQDEKLFF. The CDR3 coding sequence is TGTGCCAGCAGCTTGGGACAGGATGAAAAACTGTTTTTT.

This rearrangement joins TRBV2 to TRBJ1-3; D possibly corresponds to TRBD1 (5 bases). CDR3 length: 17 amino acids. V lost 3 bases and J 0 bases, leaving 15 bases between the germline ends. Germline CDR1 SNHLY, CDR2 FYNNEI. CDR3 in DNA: TGTGCCAGCAGTGACCGTAACAGGTATCTCTCTGGAAACACCATATATTTT. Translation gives CASSDRNRYLSGNTIYF.

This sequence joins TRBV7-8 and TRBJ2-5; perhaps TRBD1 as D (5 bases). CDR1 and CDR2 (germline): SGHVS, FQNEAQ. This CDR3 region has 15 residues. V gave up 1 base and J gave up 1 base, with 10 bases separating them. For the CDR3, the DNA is TGTGCCAGCAGCTTAGTCTGGGGCAGCCAAGAGACCCAGTACTTC. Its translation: CASSLVWGSQETQYF. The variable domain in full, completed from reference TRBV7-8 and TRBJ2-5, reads GAGVSQSPRYKVAKRGQDVALRCDPISGHVSLFWYQQALGQGPEFLTYFQNEAQLDKSGLPSDRFFAERPEGSVSTLKIQRTQQEDSAVYLCASSLVWGSQETQYFGPGTRLLVL.

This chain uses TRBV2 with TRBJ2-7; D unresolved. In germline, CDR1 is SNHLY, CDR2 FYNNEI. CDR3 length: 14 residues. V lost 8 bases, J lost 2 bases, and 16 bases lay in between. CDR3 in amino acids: CASLASPGTYEQYF. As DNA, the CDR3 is TGTGCCAGCCTTGCCAGCCCGGGTACCTACGAGCAGTACTTC.

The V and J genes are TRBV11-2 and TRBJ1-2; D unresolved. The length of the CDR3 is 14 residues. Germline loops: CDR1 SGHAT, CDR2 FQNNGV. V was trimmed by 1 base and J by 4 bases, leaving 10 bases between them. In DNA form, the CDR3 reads TGTGCCAGCAGCTTAGGTAGATTCGGCTATGGCTACACCTTC. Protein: CASSLGRFGYGYTF.

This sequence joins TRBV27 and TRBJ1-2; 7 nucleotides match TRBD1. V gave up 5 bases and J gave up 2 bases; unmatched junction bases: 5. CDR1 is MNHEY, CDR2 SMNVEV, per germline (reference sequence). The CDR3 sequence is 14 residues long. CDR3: CASSPPTGNYGYTF. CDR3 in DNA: TGTGCCAGCAGTCCGCCGACAGGGAACTATGGCTACACCTTC.

In nucleotides, the CDR3 is TGTGCCAGCAGCCTTGGGTGGACAGCCGACAATGAGCAGTTCTTC. Encoded protein: CASSLGWTADNEQFF. The chain links TRBV7-3 to TRBJ2-1, with TRBD1 as a possible D gene (6 bases). Germline V gives CDR1 SGHTA, CDR2 FQGTGA. With 5 bases removed from V and 5 bases from J, the gap between germline ends came to 16 bases. The CDR3 is 15 residues long.

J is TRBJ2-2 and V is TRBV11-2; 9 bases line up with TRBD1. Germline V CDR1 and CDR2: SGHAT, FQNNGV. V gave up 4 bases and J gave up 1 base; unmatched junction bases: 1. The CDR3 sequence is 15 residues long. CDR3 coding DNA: TGTGCCAGCAGCTGGACAGGGGAGAACACCGGGGAGCTGTTTTTT. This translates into CASSWTGENTGELFF.

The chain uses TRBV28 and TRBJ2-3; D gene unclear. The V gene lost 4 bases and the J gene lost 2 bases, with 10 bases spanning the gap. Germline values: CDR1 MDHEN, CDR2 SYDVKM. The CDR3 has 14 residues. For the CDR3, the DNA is TGTGCCAGCAGTTCCGACGGGTTCACAGATACGCAGTATTTT. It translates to CASSSDGFTDTQYF.

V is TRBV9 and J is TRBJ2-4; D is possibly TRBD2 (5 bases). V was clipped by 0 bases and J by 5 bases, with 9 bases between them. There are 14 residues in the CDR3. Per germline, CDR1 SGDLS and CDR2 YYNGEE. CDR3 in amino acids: CASSVGGGENIQYF. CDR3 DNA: TGTGCCAGCAGCGTAGGCGGAGGTGAAAACATTCAGTACTTC.

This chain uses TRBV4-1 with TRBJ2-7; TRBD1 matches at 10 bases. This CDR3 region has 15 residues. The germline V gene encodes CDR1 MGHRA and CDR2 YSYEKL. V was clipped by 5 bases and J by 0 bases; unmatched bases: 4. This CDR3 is CASSTGQGSSYEQYF. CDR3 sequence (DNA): TGCGCCAGCAGCACGGGACAGGGGAGCTCCTACGAGCAGTACTTC.

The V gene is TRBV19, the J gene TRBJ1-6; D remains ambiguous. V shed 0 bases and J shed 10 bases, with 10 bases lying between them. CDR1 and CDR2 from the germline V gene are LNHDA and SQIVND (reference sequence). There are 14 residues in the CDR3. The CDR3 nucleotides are TGTGCCAGTAGTATAGATCAGGAAGAATCACCCCTCCACTTT. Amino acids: CASSIDQEESPLHF.

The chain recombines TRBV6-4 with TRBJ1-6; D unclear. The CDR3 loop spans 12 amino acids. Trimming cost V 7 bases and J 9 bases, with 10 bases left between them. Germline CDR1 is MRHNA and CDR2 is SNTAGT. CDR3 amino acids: CASTLRSSPLHF. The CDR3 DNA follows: TGTGCCAGCACCTTGAGGAGTTCACCCCTCCACTTT.